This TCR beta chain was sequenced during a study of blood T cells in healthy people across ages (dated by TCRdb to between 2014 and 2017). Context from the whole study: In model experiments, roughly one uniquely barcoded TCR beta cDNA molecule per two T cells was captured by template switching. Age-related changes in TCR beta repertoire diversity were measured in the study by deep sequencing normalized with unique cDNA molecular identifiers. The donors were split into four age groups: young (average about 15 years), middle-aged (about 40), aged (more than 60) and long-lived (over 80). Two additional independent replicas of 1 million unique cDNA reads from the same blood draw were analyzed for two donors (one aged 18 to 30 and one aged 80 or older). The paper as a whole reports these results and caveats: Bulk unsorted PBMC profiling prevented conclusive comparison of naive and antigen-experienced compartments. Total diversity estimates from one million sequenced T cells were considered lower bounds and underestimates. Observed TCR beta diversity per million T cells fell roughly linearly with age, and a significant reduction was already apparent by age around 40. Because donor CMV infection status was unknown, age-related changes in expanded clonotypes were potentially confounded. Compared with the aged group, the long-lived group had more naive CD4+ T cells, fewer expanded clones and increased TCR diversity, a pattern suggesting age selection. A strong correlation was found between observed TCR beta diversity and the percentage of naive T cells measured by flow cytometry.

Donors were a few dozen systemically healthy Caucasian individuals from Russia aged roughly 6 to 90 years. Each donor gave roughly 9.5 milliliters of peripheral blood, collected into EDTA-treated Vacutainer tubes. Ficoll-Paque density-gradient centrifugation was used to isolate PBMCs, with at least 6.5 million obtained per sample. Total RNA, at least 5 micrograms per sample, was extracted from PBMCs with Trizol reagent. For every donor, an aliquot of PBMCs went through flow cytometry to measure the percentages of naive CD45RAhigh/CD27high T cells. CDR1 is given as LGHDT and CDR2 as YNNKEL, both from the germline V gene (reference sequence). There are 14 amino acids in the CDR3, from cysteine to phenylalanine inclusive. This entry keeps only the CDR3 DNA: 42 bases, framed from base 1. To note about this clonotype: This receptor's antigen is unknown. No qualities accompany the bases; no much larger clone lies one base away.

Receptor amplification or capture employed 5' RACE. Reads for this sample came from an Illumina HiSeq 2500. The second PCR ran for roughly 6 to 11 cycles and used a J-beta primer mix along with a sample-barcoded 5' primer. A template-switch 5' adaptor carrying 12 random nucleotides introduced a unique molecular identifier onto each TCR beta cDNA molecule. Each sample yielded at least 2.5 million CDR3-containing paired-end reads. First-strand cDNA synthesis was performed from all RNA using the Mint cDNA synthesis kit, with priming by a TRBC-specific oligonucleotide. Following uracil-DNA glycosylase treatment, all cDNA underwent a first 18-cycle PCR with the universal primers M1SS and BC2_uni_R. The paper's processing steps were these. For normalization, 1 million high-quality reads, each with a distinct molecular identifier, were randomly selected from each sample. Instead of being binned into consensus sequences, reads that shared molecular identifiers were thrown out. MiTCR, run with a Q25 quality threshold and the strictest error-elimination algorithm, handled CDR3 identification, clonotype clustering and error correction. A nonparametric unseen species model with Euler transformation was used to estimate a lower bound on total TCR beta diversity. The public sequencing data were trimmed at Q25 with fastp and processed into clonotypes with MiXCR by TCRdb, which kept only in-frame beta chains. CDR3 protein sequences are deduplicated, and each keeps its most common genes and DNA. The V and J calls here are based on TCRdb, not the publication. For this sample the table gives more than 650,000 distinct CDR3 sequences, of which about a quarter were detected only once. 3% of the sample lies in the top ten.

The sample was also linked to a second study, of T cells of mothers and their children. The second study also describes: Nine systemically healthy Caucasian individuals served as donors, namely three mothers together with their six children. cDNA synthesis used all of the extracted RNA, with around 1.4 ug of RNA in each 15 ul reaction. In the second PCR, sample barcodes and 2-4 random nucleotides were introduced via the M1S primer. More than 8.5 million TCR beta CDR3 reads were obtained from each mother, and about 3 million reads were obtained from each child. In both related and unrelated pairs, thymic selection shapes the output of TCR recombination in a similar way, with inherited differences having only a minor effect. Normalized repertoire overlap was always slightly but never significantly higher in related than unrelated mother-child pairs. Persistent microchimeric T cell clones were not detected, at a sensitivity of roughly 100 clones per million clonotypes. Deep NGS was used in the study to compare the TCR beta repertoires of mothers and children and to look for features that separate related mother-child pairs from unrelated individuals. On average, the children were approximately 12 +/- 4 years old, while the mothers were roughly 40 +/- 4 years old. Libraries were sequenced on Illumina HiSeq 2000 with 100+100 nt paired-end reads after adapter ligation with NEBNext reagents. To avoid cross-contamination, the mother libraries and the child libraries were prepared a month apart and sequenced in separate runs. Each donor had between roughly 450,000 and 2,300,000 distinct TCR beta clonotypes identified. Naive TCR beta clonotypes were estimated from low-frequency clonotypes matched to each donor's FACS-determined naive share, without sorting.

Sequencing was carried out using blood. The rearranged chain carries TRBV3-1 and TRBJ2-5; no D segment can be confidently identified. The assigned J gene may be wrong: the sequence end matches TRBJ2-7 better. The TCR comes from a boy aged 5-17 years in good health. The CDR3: CASSQDRARYEQYF. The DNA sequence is TGTGCCAGCAGCCAAGATCGAGCGAGGTACGAGCAGTACTTC.